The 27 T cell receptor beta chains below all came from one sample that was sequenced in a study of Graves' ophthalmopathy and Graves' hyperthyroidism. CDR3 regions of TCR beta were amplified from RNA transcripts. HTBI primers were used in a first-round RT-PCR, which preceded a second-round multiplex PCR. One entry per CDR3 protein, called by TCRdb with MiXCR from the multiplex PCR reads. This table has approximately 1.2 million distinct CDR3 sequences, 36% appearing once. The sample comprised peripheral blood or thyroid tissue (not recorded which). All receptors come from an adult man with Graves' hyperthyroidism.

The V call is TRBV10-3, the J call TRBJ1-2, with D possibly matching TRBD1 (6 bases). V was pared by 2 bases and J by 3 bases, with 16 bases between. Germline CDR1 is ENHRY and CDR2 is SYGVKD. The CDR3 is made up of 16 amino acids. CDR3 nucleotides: TGTGCCATCAGTGAGATTCGGGGGGCGCGGGACTATGGCTACACCTTC. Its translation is CAISEIRGARDYGYTF.

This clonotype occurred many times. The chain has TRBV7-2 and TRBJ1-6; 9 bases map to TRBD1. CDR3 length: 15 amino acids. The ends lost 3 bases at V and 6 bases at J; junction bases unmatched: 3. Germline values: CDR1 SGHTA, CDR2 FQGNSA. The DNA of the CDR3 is TGTGCCAGCAGCTTTACAGGGGGCGGTAATTCACCCCTCCACTTT. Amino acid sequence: CASSFTGGGNSPLHF.

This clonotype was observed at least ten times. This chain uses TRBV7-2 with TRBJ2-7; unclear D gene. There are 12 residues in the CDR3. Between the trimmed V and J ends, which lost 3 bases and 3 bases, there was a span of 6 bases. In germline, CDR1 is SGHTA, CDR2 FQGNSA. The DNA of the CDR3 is TGTGCCAGCAGCTTGACGGACTACGAGCAGTACTTC. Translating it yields CASSLTDYEQYF.

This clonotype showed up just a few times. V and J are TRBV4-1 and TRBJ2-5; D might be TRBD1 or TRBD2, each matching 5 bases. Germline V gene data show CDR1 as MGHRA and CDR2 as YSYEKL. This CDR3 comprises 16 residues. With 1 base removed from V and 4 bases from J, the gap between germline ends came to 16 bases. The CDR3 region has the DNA TGCGCCAGCAGCCAAGGTGAGGGGCGTCCGGGAGAGACCCAGTACTTC. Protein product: CASSQGEGRPGETQYF.

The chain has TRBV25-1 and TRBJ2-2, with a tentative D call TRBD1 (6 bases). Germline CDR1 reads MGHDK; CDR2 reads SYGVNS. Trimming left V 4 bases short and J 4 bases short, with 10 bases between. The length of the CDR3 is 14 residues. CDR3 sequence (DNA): TGTGCCAGCAGTGCATACAGGGCCACCGGGGAGCTGTTTTTT. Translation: CASSAYRATGELFF.

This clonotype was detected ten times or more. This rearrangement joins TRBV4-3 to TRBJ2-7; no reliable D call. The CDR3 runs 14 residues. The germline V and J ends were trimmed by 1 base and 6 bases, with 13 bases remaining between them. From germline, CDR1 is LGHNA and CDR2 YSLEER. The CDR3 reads CASSQGGSLAEQYF. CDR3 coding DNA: TGCGCCAGCAGCCAAGGTGGGTCTTTGGCCGAGCAGTACTTC.

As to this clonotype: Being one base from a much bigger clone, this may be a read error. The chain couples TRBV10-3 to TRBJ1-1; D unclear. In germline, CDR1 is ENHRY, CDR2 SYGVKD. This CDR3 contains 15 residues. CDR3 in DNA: TGTGCCATCAGTGAGTCGCCGGTTATGAACACTGAAACTTTCTTT. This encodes CAISESPVMNTETFF.

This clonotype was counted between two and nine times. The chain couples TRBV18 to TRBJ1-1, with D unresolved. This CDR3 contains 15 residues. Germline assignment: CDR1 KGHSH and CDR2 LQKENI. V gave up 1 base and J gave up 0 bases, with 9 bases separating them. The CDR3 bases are TGTGCCAGCTCACCACTTTCTGGTTTGAACACTGAAGCTTTCTTT. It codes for CASSPLSGLNTEAFF.

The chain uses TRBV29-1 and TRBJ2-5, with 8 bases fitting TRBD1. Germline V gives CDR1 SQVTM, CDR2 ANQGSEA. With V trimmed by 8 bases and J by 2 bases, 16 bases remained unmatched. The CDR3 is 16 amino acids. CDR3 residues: CSTRQGIGDLQETQYF. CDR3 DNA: TGCAGCACCCGACAGGGGATCGGCGACTTACAAGAGACCCAGTACTTC.

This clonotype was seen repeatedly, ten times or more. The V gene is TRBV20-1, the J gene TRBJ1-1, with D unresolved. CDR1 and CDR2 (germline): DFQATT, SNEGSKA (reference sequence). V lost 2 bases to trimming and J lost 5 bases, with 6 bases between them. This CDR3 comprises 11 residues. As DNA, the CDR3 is TGCAGTGCTAGATACGGGACTGAAGCTTTCTTT. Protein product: CSARYGTEAFF.

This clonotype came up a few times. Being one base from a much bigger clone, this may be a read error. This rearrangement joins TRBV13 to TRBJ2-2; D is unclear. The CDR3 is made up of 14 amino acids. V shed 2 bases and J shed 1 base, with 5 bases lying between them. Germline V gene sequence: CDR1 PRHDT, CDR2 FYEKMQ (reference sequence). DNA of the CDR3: TGTGCCAGCAGCTTACAGAGGAACACCGGGGAGCTGTTTTTT. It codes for CASSLQRNTGELFF.

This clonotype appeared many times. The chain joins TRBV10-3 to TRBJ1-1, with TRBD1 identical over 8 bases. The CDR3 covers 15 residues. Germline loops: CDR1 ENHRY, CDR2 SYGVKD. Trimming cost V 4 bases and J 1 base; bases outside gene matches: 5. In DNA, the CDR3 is TGTGCCATCAGTGCCTCCGGGACAGGGAACACTGAAGCTTTCTTT. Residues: CAISASGTGNTEAFF.

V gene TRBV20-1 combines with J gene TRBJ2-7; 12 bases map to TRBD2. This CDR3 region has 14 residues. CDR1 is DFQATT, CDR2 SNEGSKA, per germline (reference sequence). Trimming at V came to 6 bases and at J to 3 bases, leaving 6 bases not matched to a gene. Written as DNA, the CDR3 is TGCAGTGCCCCCAGGACTAGCGGGAACTACGAGCAGTACTTC. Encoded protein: CSAPRTSGNYEQYF.

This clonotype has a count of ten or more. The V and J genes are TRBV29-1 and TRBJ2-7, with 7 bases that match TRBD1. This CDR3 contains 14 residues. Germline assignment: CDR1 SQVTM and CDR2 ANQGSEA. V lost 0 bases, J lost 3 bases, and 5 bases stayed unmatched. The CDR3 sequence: CSVEDSNRGYEQYF. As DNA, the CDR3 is TGCAGCGTTGAAGATTCAAACAGGGGCTACGAGCAGTACTTC.

The CDR3 region has the DNA TGTGCCAGCAGCTTTGGGAAGACAGGGCACGAGCAGTACTTC. It is translated as CASSFGKTGHEQYF. This sequence joins TRBV7-9 and TRBJ2-7; 7 bases are shared with TRBD1. The length of the CDR3 is 14 residues. Per germline, CDR1 SEHNR and CDR2 FQNEAQ (reference sequence). V trimming: 3 bases; J trimming: 5 bases; junction bases outside the gene matches: 7.

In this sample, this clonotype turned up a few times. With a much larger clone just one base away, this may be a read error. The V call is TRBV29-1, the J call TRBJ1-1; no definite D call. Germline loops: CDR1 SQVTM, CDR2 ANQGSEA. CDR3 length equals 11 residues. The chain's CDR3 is CSVHAYSEASF. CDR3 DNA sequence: TGCAGCGTTCACGCGTATTCCGAAGCTTCCTTT.

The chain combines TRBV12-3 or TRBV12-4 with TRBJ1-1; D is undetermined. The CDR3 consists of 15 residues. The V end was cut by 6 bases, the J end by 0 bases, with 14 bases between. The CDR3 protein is CASSLGRVMNTEAFF. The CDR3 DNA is TGTGCCAGCAGCCTGGGGAGAGTCATGAACACTGAAGCTTTCTTT.

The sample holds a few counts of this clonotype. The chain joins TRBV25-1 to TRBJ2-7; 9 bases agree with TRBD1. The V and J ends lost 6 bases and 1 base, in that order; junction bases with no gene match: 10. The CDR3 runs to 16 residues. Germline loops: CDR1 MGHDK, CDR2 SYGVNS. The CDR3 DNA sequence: TGTGCCAGCAGATCCAGTGGGACAGGGATTTCCTACGAGCAGTACTTC. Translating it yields CASRSSGTGISYEQYF.

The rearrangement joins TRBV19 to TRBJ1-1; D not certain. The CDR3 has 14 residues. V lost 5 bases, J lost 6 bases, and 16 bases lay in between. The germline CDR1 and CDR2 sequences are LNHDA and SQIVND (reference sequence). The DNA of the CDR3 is TGTGCCAGTAGTCCCGCCGCGGGGTACGCTGAAGCTTTCTTT. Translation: CASSPAAGYAEAFF.

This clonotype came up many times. The CDR3 loop is CSVRTGRSGANVLTF. In DNA, the CDR3 is TGCAGCGTTAGGACAGGGAGGTCTGGGGCCAACGTCCTGACTTTC. J is TRBJ2-6 and V is TRBV29-1; TRBD1 matches at 8 bases. J was trimmed by 1 base and V by 5 bases; bases with no gene match: 4. Per the germline V gene, CDR1 is SQVTM and CDR2 is ANQGSEA. This CDR3 contains 15 residues.

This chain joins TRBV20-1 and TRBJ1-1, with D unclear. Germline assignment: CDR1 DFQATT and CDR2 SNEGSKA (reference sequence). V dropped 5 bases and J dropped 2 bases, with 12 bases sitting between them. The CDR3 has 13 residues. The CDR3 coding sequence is TGCAGTGCTCGACGGACCGGAAACACTGAAGCTTTCTTT. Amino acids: CSARRTGNTEAFF.

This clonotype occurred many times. The CDR3 here is CASSVDPGVGTEAFF. Written as DNA, the CDR3 is TGTGCCAGCAGCGTAGATCCCGGGGTGGGGACTGAAGCTTTCTTT. The rearrangement joins TRBV9 to TRBJ1-1; no definite D call. Trimming shortened V by 0 bases and J by 5 bases, and 14 bases separated the two germline ends. CDR3 length: 15 residues. CDR1 is SGDLS, CDR2 YYNGEE, per germline.

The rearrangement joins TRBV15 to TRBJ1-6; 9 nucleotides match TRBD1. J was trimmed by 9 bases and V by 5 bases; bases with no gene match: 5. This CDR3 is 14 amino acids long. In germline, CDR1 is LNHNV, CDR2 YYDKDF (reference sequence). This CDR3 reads CATSSGTGFSPLHF. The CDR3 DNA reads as TGTGCCACCAGCTCCGGGACAGGGTTTTCACCCCTCCACTTT.

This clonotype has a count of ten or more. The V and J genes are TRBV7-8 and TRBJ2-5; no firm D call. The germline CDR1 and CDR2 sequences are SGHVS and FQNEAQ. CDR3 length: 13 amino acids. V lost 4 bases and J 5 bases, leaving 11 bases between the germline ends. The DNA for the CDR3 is TGTGCCAGCAGCTCTGTCGCGCGGGAGACCCAGTACTTC. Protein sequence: CASSSVARETQYF.

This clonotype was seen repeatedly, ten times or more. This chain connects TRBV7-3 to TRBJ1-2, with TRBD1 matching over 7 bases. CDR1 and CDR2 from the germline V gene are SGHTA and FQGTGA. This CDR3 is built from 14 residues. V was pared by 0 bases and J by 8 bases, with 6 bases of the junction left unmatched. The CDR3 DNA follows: TGTGCCAGCAGCTTAACGAGACAGGGAGACGGCTACACCTTC. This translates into CASSLTRQGDGYTF.

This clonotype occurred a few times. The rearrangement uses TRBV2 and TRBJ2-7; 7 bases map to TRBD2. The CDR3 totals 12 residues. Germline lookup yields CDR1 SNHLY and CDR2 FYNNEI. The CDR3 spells CAIGRDYYEQYF. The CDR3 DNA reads TGTGCGATTGGACGGGACTACTACGAGCAGTACTTC.

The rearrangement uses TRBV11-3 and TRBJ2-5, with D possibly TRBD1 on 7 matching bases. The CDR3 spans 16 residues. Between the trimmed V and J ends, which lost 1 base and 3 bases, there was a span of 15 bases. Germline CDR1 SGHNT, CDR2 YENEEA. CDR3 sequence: CASSLGGRTGKETQYF. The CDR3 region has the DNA TGTGCCAGCAGCTTAGGGGGGAGGACAGGCAAAGAGACCCAGTACTTC.